This T cell receptor beta chain originates from a study of blood T cell repertoires in COVID-19. Unmatched junction bases numbered 6, after V lost 5 bases and J lost 0 bases. The CDR3 has 16 amino acids. Looked up from germline, CDR1 is SGHTA and CDR2 is FQGNSA. Original analysis: Reference gene primer amplification in the assay estimated nucleated cell counts. Clones were sequenced by immunoSEQ multiplex PCR, and TCRdb holds only the in-frame ones, with some missing. For V, J and clone size, that table is used; D and trimming come from the DNA. Altogether roughly 250,000 clones are present, around four fifths being singletons, with the ten largest covering about 6.3%.

The source is a woman aged 55-69 years with active or convalescent COVID-19. The rearrangement links TRBV7-2 to TRBJ2-3; 9 positions agree with TRBD1. Sample: peripheral blood. The CDR3 bases are TGTGCCAGCAGCCCTCAGACAGGGGGTAGCACAGATACGCAGTATTTT. Translated, it gives CASSPQTGGSTDTQYF.